The 4 T cell receptor beta chains below all came from one sample that was sequenced in a study of blood T cell repertoires in COVID-19. Some clones are missing from TCRdb's copy, which holds only in-frame ones; the method was immunoSEQ multiplex PCR. The table includes 360,000 or so clones, roughly 90% detected once. Sequenced sample: peripheral blood. Receptor source: a man in his late teens or twenties with active or convalescent COVID-19.

This sequence joins TRBV6-5 and TRBJ1-4; D possibly corresponds to TRBD1 (6 bases). CDR1 MNHEY and CDR2 SVGAGI come from the germline V gene. V was cut by 2 bases and J by 4 bases, with 11 bases left in between. The CDR3 has 15 amino acids. The CDR3 loop is CASSYGGADNEKLFF. As DNA, the CDR3 is TGTGCCAGCAGTTACGGGGGGGCAGATAATGAAAAACTGTTTTTT.

The rearrangement uses TRBV12-3 or TRBV12-4 and TRBJ2-7; D gene unclear. The V and J ends lost 6 bases and 0 bases respectively, with 9 bases between them. This CDR3 spans 13 amino acids. The CDR3, as DNA: TGTGCCAGCAGGTATGGGCCCTCCTACGAGCAGTACTTC. Translated, it gives CASRYGPSYEQYF.

In this sample, this clone turned up once. The chain uses TRBV28 and TRBJ1-1, with D uncertain. The CDR3 is made up of 11 amino acids. Germline assignment: CDR1 MDHEN and CDR2 SYDVKM. The germline V and J ends were trimmed by 1 base and 11 bases, with 8 bases remaining between them. CDR3 protein: CASSLSLEAFF. For the CDR3, the DNA is TGTGCCAGCAGTTTATCTTTGGAGGCTTTCTTT.

This chain uses TRBV7-2 with TRBJ2-1, with 7 nucleotides matching TRBD1. The CDR3 is 16 amino acids. The trim removed 3 bases at V and 0 bases at J, leaving 5 bases unmatched. Germline V gene sequence: CDR1 SGHTA, CDR2 FQGNSA. CDR3 nucleotides: TGTGCCAGCAGCTTTCCGGGGACAGTCTCCTACAATGAGCAGTTCTTC. This sequence encodes CASSFPGTVSYNEQFF. The full variable domain, with the rest looked up from reference TRBV7-2 and TRBJ2-1, is GAGVSQSPSNKVTEKGKDVELRCDPISGHTALYWYRQSLGQGLEFLIYFQGNSAPDKSGLPSDRFSAERTGGSVSTLTIQRTQQEDSAVYLCASSFPGTVSYNEQFFGPGTRLTVL.